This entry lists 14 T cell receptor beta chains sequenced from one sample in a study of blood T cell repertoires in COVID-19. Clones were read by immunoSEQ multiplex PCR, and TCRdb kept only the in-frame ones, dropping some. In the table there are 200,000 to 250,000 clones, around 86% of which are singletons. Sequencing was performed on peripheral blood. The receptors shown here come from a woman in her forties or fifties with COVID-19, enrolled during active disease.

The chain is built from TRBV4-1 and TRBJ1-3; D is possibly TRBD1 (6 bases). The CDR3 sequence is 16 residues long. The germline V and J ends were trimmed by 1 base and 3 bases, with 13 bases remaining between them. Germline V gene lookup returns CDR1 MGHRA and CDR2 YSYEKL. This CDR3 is CASSQVWGLNGNTIYF. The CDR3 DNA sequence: TGCGCCAGCAGCCAAGTTTGGGGGCTGAATGGAAACACCATATATTTT.

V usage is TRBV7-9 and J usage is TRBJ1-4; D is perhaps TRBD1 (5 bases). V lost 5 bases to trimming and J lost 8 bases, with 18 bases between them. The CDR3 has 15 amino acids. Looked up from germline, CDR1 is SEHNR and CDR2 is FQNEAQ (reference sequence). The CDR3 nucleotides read TGTGCCAGCAGCCCCTCCGACAGAGTAGGGGAAAAACTGTTTTTT. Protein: CASSPSDRVGEKLFF.

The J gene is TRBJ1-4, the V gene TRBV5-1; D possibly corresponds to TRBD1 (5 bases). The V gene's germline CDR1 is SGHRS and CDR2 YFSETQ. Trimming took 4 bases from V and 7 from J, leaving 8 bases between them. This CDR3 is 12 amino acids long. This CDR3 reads CASSIDSEKLFF. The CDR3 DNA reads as TGCGCCAGCAGCATAGACAGTGAAAAACTGTTTTTT.

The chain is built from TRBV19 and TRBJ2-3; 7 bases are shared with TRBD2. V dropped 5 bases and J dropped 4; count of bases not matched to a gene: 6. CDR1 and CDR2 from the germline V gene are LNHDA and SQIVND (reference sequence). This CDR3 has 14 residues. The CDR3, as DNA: TGTGCCAGTAGTTCTCGCGGGGGTGCAGATACGCAGTATTTT. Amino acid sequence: CASSSRGGADTQYF.

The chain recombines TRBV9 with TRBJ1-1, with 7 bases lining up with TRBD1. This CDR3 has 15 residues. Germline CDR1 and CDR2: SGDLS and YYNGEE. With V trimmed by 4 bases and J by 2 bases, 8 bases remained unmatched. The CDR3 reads CASSLQGYGNTEAFF. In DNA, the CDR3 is TGTGCCAGCAGCCTACAGGGGTATGGTAACACTGAAGCTTTCTTT.

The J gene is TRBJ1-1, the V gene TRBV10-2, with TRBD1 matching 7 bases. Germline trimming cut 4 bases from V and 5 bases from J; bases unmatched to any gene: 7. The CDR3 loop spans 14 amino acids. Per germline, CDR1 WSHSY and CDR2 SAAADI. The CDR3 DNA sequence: TGCGCCAGCAGTGCCACAGGGGAATCAACTGAAGCTTTCTTT. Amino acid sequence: CASSATGESTEAFF.

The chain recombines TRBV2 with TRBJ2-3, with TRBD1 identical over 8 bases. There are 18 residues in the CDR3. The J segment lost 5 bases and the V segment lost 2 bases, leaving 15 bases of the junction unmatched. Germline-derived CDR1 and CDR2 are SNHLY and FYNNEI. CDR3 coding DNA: TGTGCCAGCAGTGAACTGGGACAGGCCTCCCCTATGGAAGATACGCAGTATTTT. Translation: CASSELGQASPMEDTQYF.

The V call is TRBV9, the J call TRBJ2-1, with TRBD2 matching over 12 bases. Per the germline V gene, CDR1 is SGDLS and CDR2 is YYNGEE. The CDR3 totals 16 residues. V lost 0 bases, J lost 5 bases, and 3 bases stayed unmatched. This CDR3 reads CASSVGLAGADNEQFF. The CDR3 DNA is TGTGCCAGCAGCGTAGGACTAGCGGGGGCCGACAATGAGCAGTTCTTC.

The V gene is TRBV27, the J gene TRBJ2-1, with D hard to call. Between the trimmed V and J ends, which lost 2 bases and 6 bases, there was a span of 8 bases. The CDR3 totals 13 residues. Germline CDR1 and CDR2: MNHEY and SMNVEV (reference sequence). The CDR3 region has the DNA TGTGCCAGCAGTTTAAGGCTAGGCAATGAGCAGTTCTTC. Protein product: CASSLRLGNEQFF.

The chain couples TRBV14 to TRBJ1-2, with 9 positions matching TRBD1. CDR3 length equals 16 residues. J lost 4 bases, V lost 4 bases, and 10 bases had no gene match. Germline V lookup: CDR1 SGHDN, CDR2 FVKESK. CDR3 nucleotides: TGTGCCAGCAGCCCGTACCCGGGACAGGGATTCTATGGCTACACCTTC. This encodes CASSPYPGQGFYGYTF.

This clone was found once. CDR3 protein: CASSDSPKVVQFF. The CDR3 region has the DNA TGTGCCAGCAGCGACAGCCCTAAGGTAGTGCAGTTCTTC. V and J are TRBV12-3 or TRBV12-4 and TRBJ2-1, with a weak D call TRBD1 (5 bases). Trimming took off 6 bases at V and 12 bases at J, with 18 bases between the two ends. There are 13 residues in the CDR3.

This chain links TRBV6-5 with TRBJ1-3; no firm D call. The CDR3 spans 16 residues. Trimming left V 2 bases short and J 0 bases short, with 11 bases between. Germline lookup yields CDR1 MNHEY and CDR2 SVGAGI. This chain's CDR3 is CASSYPPGSSGNTIYF. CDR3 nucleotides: TGTGCCAGCAGTTACCCTCCAGGAAGCTCTGGAAACACCATATATTTT.

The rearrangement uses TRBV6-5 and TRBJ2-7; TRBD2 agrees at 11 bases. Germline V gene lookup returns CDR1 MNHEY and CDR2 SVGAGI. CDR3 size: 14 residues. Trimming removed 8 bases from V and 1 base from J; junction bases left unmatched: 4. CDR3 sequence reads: CASGGLAGSYEQYV. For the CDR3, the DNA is TGTGCCAGCGGCGGACTAGCGGGTTCCTACGAGCAGTACGTC.

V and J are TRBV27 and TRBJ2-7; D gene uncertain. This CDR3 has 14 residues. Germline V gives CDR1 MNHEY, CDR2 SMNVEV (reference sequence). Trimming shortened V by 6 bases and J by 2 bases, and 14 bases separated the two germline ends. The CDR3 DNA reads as TGTGCCAGCAGGGTGGGTAGCTTTGCCTACGAGCAGTACTTC. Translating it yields CASRVGSFAYEQYF.